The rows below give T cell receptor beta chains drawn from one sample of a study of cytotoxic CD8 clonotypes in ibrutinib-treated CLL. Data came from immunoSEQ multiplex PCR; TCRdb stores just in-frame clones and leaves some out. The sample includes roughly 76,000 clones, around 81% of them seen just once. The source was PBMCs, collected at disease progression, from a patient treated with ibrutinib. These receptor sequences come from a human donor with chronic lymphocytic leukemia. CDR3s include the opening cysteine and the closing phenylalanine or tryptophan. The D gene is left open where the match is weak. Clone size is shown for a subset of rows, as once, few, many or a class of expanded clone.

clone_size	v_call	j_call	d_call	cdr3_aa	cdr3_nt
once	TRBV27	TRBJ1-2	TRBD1	CASTMGGPQGAGYTF	TGTGCCAGCACCATGGGGGGTCCGCAGGGGGCTGGCTACACCTTC
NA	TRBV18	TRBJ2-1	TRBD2	CASSPGTNIYNEQFF	TGTGCCAGCTCACCCGGGACTAACATCTACAATGAGCAGTTCTTC
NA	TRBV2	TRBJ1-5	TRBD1	CASSGQTGRQPQHF	TGTGCCAGCAGTGGTCAGACAGGGAGGCAGCCCCAGCATTTT
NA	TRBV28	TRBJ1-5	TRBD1	CASSLSGTATFNQPQHF	TGTGCCAGCAGTTTATCGGGGACAGCAACTTTCAATCAGCCCCAGCATTTT
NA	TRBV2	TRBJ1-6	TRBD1	CASGEVQGAPLHF	TGTGCCAGCGGAGAGGTTCAGGGGGCTCCCCTCCACTTT
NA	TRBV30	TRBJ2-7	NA	CAWRRGPLHSEQYF	TGTGCCTGGAGACGAGGACCCCTACATTCGGAGCAGTACTTC
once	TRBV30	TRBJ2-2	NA	CAWSGNTGELFF	TGTGCCTGGAGTGGAAACACCGGGGAGCTGTTTTTT
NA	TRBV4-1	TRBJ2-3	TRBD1	CASSQERGTGADTQYF	TGCGCCAGCAGCCAAGAGAGAGGGACAGGGGCAGATACGCAGTATTTT
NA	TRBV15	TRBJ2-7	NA	CATSRDPVSEQYF	TGTGCCACCAGCAGAGATCCGGTTTCCGAGCAGTACTTC
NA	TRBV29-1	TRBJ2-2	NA	CSVERDGYTGELFF	TGCAGCGTTGAAAGGGACGGGTATACCGGGGAGCTGTTTTTT
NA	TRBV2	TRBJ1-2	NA	CASSAGAVGYTF	TGTGCCAGCAGTGCGGGGGCTGTTGGCTACACCTTC
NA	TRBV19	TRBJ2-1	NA	CASRRIPNNEQFF	TGTGCCAGTCGACGGATCCCCAACAATGAGCAGTTCTTC
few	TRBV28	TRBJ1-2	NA	CASSARTEVYGYTF	TGTGCCAGCAGTGCCCGGACAGAAGTTTATGGCTACACCTTC
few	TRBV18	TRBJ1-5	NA	CASSPDRTQQPQHF	TGTGCCAGCTCACCAGACAGGACTCAGCAGCCCCAGCATTTT
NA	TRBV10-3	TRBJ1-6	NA	CAIARDVWNNSPLHF	TGTGCCATCGCACGGGACGTCTGGAATAATTCACCCCTCCACTTT
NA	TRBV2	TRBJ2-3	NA	CASSDSTDTQYF	TGTGCCAGCAGTGACAGCACAGATACGCAGTATTTT
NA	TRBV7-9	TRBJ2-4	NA	CASSATELQAKNIQYF	TGTGCCAGCAGCGCGACAGAGCTTCAAGCCAAAAACATTCAGTACTTC
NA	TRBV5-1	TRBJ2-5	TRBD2	CASSRGEVLETQYF	TGCGCCAGCAGCCGGGGGGAGGTTCTGGAGACCCAGTACTTC
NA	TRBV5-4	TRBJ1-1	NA	CASSLAGQPGNTEAFF	TGTGCCAGCAGCTTGGCAGGGCAGCCTGGGAACACTGAAGCTTTCTTT
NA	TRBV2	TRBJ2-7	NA	CASSLGIDYEQYF	TGTGCCAGCAGCTTAGGGATAGACTACGAGCAGTACTTC
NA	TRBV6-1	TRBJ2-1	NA	CASQTGSSYNEQFF	TGTGCCAGTCAGACAGGAAGCTCCTACAATGAGCAGTTCTTC
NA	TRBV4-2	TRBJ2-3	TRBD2	CASSPPGLAGVADTQYF	TGTGCCAGCAGCCCCCCGGGACTAGCGGGAGTGGCAGATACGCAGTATTTT
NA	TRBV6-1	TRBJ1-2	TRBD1	CASSRTGEGGYTF	TGTGCCAGCAGCCGCACAGGGGAAGGCGGCTACACCTTC
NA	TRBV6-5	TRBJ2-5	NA	CASTPGAIQETQYF	TGTGCCAGCACCCCAGGGGCAATACAAGAGACCCAGTACTTC
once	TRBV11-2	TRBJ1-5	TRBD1	CASSSQPGQQPQHF	TGTGCCAGCAGCTCTCAACCGGGACAGCAGCCCCAGCATTTT
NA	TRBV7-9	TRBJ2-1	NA	CASRHGAYNEQFF	TGTGCCAGCCGGCACGGCGCCTACAATGAGCAGTTCTTC
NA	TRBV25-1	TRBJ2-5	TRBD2	CASSELGLAEETQYF	TGTGCCAGCAGTGAACTGGGACTAGCGGAAGAGACCCAGTACTTC
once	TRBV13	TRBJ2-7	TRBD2	CASSFERDLSRMQYF	TGTGCCAGCAGCTTCGAGCGGGACCTTAGCAGGATGCAGTACTTC
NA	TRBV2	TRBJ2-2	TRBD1	CASSESIGGAGELFF	TGTGCCAGCAGTGAAAGTATAGGGGGCGCCGGGGAGCTGTTTTTT
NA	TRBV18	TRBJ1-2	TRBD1	CASSPEGQANYGYTF	TGTGCCAGCTCACCCGAAGGACAGGCCAACTATGGCTACACCTTC
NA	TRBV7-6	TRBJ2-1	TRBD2	CASSSTSGGARHEQFF	TGTGCCAGCAGCTCAACTAGCGGGGGGGCTCGGCATGAGCAGTTCTTC
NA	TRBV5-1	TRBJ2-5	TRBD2	CASSTGLAGVRSETQYF	TGCGCCAGCAGCACCGGACTAGCGGGAGTTAGATCAGAGACCCAGTACTTC
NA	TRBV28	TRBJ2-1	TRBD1	CASSLPGQGSHNEQFF	TGTGCCAGCAGTCTCCCGGGACAGGGATCCCACAATGAGCAGTTCTTC
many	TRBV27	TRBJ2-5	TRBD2	CASRPIGLAGQETQYF	TGTGCCAGCAGGCCGATCGGACTAGCGGGCCAAGAGACCCAGTACTTC
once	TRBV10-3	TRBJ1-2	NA	CAISRDTTNYGYTF	TGTGCCATCAGTCGGGACACAACTAACTATGGCTACACCTTC
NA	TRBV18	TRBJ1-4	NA	CASSPRQREGEKLFF	TGTGCCAGCTCTCCACGACAGCGGGAGGGTGAAAAACTGTTTTTT
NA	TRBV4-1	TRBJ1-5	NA	CASSQVAGPVGQPQHF	TGCGCCAGCAGCCAAGTTGCGGGGCCGGTGGGTCAGCCCCAGCATTTT
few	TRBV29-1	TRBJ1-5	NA	CSALGQGGQPQHF	TGCAGCGCCCTCGGGCAGGGAGGGCAGCCCCAGCATTTT
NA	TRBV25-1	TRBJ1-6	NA	CASSALAVGGSYNSPLHF	TGTGCCAGCAGTGCCTTGGCAGTTGGGGGCTCCTATAATTCACCCCTCCACTTT
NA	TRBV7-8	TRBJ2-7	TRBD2	CASSFPSGSQPTSYEQYF	TGTGCCAGCAGCTTTCCTAGCGGGAGTCAGCCGACCTCCTACGAGCAGTACTTC
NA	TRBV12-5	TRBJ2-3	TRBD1	CASGSTGEGGTDTQYF	TGTGCTAGTGGTTCGACAGGGGAAGGAGGCACAGATACGCAGTATTTT
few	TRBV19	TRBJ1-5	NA	CASSIRGDQAQHF	TGTGCCAGTAGTATTCGGGGGGATCAGGCCCAGCATTTT
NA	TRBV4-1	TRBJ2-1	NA	CASSQDRDLYNEQFF	TGCGCCAGCAGCCAAGATCGGGACCTTTACAATGAGCAGTTCTTC
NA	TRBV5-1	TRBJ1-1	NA	CASSAGPNTEAFF	TGCGCCAGCAGCGCGGGACCGAACACTGAAGCTTTCTTT
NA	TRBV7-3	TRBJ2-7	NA	CASSLKRQGSYEQYF	TGTGCCAGCAGCTTAAAAAGGCAAGGATCCTACGAGCAGTACTTC
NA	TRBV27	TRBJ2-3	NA	CASRIGLSTDTQYF	TGTGCCAGCAGAATTGGTTTGAGCACAGATACGCAGTATTTT
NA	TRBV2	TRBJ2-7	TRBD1	CASIGSGGDYEQYF	TGTGCCAGCATCGGGTCAGGGGGAGACTACGAGCAGTACTTC
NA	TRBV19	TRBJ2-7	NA	CASSTGVGSYEQYF	TGTGCCAGTAGTACGGGAGTGGGCAGCTACGAGCAGTACTTC
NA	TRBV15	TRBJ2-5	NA	CATSSEGVRETQYF	TGTGCCACCAGCTCCGAAGGGGTAAGGGAGACCCAGTACTTC
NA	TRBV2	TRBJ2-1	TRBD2	CASSYSYQTSGYNEQFF	TGTGCCAGCAGTTATAGCTATCAGACTAGCGGTTACAATGAGCAGTTCTTC
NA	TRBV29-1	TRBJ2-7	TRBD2	CSMKTSGRGEQYF	TGCAGCATGAAAACTAGCGGGAGGGGCGAGCAGTACTTC
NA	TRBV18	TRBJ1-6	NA	CASSPQGGDNSPLHF	TGTGCCAGCTCACCGCAAGGAGGTGATAATTCACCCCTCCACTTT
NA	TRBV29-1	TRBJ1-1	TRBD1	CSGGQGGTEAFF	TGCAGCGGCGGACAGGGCGGGACTGAAGCTTTCTTT
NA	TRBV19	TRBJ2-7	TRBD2	CASSISSGGIYEQYF	TGTGCCAGTAGTATTTCTAGCGGGGGGATCTACGAGCAGTACTTC